Described below is a single T cell receptor beta chain sequence and its context. The method was immunoSEQ multiplex PCR; TCRdb's version includes in-frame clones alone and lacks a portion of them. The sample lists a few million clones, 90% to 95% seen once, with around 0.14% in the top ten. These data belong to a study of shared clonotypes between healthy human individuals. Per the germline V gene, CDR1 is SGHAT and CDR2 is FQDESV (reference sequence). V lost 5 bases and J lost 8; bases outside the gene matches: 2. CDR3 length: 13 residues. The receptor was derived from a man aged 18 to 29 in good health. The chain is built from TRBV11-1 and TRBJ1-4; TRBD1 agrees at 10 bases. The sequenced material came from naive CD4+ T cells sorted from blood. Subset noted: CD45RA+ positively selected. CDR3 coding DNA: TGTGCCAGCAGCCTGGACAGGGGGGAAAAACTGTTTTTT. Protein sequence: CASSLDRGEKLFF.